Listed here are 26 T cell receptor beta chains from one sample, sequenced in a study of cytotoxic CD8 clonotypes in ibrutinib-treated CLL. TCRdb's table, derived via immunoSEQ multiplex PCR, lists solely in-frame clones and lacks some. Of more than 300,000 clones in the sample, roughly 79% were seen once. The specimen was PBMCs, collected before ibrutinib treatment. These TCRs come from a human donor with chronic lymphocytic leukemia.

The V call is TRBV7-8, the J call TRBJ2-7; 10 nucleotides match TRBD2. Germline loops: CDR1 SGHVS, CDR2 FQNEAQ. This CDR3 is built from 14 residues. Unmatched junction bases numbered 5, after V lost 4 bases and J lost 5 bases. DNA for the CDR3: TGTGCCAGCAGCTCAGCGGGAGGGCCCCACGAGCAGTACTTC. The encoded protein is CASSSAGGPHEQYF.

This clone was seen a few times. The chain links TRBV25-1 to TRBJ2-5; 9 bases are shared with TRBD1. The germline gives CDR1 MGHDK, CDR2 SYGVNS. This CDR3 comprises 14 residues. Unmatched junction bases numbered 12, after V lost 9 bases and J lost 7 bases. The CDR3 reads CASCPPGQGRTQYF. DNA for the CDR3: TGTGCCAGTTGCCCTCCTGGACAGGGGAGGACCCAGTACTTC.

V usage is TRBV18 and J usage is TRBJ2-1; 12 bases line up with TRBD2. CDR3 length equals 16 residues. V was clipped by 0 bases and J by 8 bases; unmatched bases: 5. The germline V gene encodes CDR1 KGHSH and CDR2 LQKENI. This CDR3 is CASSPPGLAGGDEQFF. The CDR3, as DNA: TGTGCCAGCTCACCACCGGGACTAGCGGGCGGCGATGAGCAGTTCTTC. The full variable domain, rest sourced from reference TRBV18 and TRBJ2-1, is NAGVMQNPRHLVRRRGQEARLRCSPMKGHSHVYWYRQLPEEGLKFMVYLQKENIIDESGMPKERFSAEFPKEGPSILRIQQVVRGDSAAYFCASSPPGLAGGDEQFFGPGTRLTVL.

The chain recombines TRBV11-3 with TRBJ2-7; D perhaps matches TRBD2 (5 bases). The length of the CDR3 is 13 residues. V lost 2 bases and J 6 bases, leaving 11 bases between the germline ends. Germline V CDR1 and CDR2: SGHNT, YENEEA. The CDR3 DNA is TGTGCCAGCAGCTTATCAGGAGGTCTCGAGCAGTACTTC. It is translated as CASSLSGGLEQYF.

This chain connects TRBV2 to TRBJ2-1; D uncertain. Trimming removed 2 bases from V and 0 bases from J, with 8 bases in between. Germline lookup yields CDR1 SNHLY and CDR2 FYNNEI. The CDR3 has 15 amino acids. CDR3 DNA sequence: TGTGCCAGCAGTGAATTGGCAAGCTCCTACAATGAGCAGTTCTTC. Translating it yields CASSELASSYNEQFF.

J is TRBJ2-2 and V is TRBV5-1; D not resolved. Trimming took 7 bases from V and 5 from J, leaving 9 bases between them. CDR1 and CDR2 (germline): SGHRS, YFSETQ. The CDR3 is 12 amino acids. In DNA, the CDR3 is TGCGCCAGCCGCCCCACAACCGGGGAGCTGTTTTTT. Translation gives CASRPTTGELFF.

The chain links TRBV7-9 to TRBJ1-4; a weak D match, TRBD1 (6 bases). Germline-derived CDR1 and CDR2 are SEHNR and FQNEAQ (reference sequence). The V and J ends lost 4 bases and 6 bases respectively, with 18 bases between them. CDR3 length: 16 residues. The DNA of the CDR3 is TGTGCCAGCAGCTCCGGACAGCGGCCCGAGGATGAAAAACTGTTTTTT. Protein: CASSSGQRPEDEKLFF.

In this sample, this clone turned up a few times. The J gene is TRBJ1-2, the V gene TRBV10-3; D remains ambiguous. Trimming removed 2 bases at V and 11 bases at J, with 21 bases between. The CDR3 sequence is 15 residues long. The germline CDR1 and CDR2 sequences are ENHRY and SYGVKD. CDR3 bases: TGTGCCATCAGTGAGAGTAGAGAGCGGAGTATGGGGTACACCTTC. Protein product: CAISESRERSMGYTF.

This chain links TRBV7-2 with TRBJ2-1; the match to TRBD2 covers 7 bases. The CDR3 length is 15 residues. Germline V gene lookup returns CDR1 SGHTA and CDR2 FQGNSA. Trimming took 4 bases from V and 7 from J; bases not matched to a gene: 10. The DNA for the CDR3 is TGTGCCAGCAGCTGGGGCGGGAGTTTATCAAATGAGCAGTTCTTC. Protein: CASSWGGSLSNEQFF.

The CDR3 nucleotides read TGTGCCAGTAATGGGTATCCGGGAAGCCCGTACAATGAGCAGTTCTTC. As protein: CASNGYPGSPYNEQFF. This chain links TRBV19 with TRBJ2-1; D is possibly TRBD2 (5 bases). Trimming pared 7 bases from V and 4 bases from J, leaving 20 bases between. This CDR3 spans 16 amino acids. Germline V gives CDR1 LNHDA, CDR2 SQIVND (reference sequence).

The chain links TRBV5-1 to TRBJ2-2, with TRBD2 identical over 8 bases. V was clipped by 5 bases and J by 4 bases; unmatched bases: 10. CDR1 is SGHRS and CDR2 is YFSETQ in the germline V gene. The CDR3 contains 16 residues. The CDR3 nucleotides read TGCGCCAGCAGTAGAGGTTTTAGCGGGGCCACCGGGGAGCTGTTTTTT. As protein: CASSRGFSGATGELFF.

This chain connects TRBV7-9 to TRBJ1-5; D is undetermined. The CDR3 extends over 12 amino acids. Germline loops: CDR1 SEHNR, CDR2 FQNEAQ (reference sequence). V was trimmed by 5 bases and J by 6 bases, leaving 8 bases between them. In DNA, the CDR3 is TGTGCCAGCAGCCCGGCGGGTCAGCCCCAGCATTTT. Its translation: CASSPAGQPQHF.

This chain joins TRBV5-1 and TRBJ2-2; D remains ambiguous. The V end was cut by 4 bases, the J end by 2 bases, with 12 bases between. Per germline, CDR1 SGHRS and CDR2 YFSETQ. This CDR3 is built from 15 residues. The CDR3 loop is CASSLRAPNTGELFF. DNA for the CDR3: TGCGCCAGCAGCCTAAGGGCCCCAAACACCGGGGAGCTGTTTTTT. The whole variable domain, remainder taken from reference TRBV5-1 and TRBJ2-2, is KAGVTQTPRYLIKTRGQQVTLSCSPISGHRSVSWYQQTPGQGLQFLFEYFSETQRNKGNFPGRFSGRQFSNSRSEMNVSTLELGDSALYLCASSLRAPNTGELFFGEGSRLTVL.

About this clone: Mismatch with germline at one junction end may stem from a read error. This CDR3 is CASSKDPGLETNEQFF. The CDR3, as DNA: TGTGCCAGCAGCAAAGATCCGGGACTAGAGACCAATGAGCAGTTCTTC. This sequence joins TRBV4-2 and TRBJ2-1, with 8 bases that match TRBD2. The CDR3 totals 16 residues. Germline-derived CDR1 and CDR2 are LGHNA and YNFKEQ.

The V call is TRBV18, the J call TRBJ2-7; a possible D gene is TRBD2 (5 bases). The germline CDR1 and CDR2 sequences are KGHSH and LQKENI. The CDR3 runs to 14 residues. Trimming shortened V by 3 bases and J by 2 bases, and 11 bases separated the two germline ends. The chain's CDR3 is CASSPRGPPYEQYF. For the CDR3, the DNA is TGTGCCAGCTCACCCCGGGGTCCCCCCTACGAGCAGTACTTC.

The chain links TRBV7-9 to TRBJ1-3; maybe TRBD1 (6 bases). With 4 bases removed from V and 1 base from J, the gap between germline ends came to 8 bases. The CDR3 totals 14 residues. Germline-derived CDR1 and CDR2 are SEHNR and FQNEAQ (reference sequence). This chain's CDR3 is CASSSTGSGNTIYF. The CDR3 region has the DNA TGTGCCAGCAGCTCAACAGGGTCTGGAAACACCATATATTTT.

Turning to this clone: This sequence may be a read error, since a much larger clone differs from it by one base. V usage is TRBV5-3 and J usage is TRBJ2-1; TRBD2 aligns across 11 bases. TRBV5-3 is assigned to the ORF class and has an uncertain function. The CDR3 has 15 amino acids. The CDR3 nucleotides read TGTGCCAGCAGCTTGGGACTAGCGGACTACAATGAGCAGTTCTTC. Translation: CASSLGLADYNEQFF.

This sequence joins TRBV6-6 and TRBJ2-7, with 8 nucleotides matching TRBD1. This CDR3 is built from 14 residues. CDR1 is MNHNY, CDR2 SVGAGI, per germline (reference sequence). Germline trimming cut 6 bases from V and 3 bases from J; bases unmatched to any gene: 7. CDR3 bases: TGTGCCAGCAGAAGCGAGACAGGGGACTACGAGCAGTACTTC. It specifies CASRSETGDYEQYF.

The chain couples TRBV4-1 to TRBJ2-7; D gene ambiguous. The CDR3 extends over 12 amino acids. The ends were cut back, 0 bases at V and 9 bases at J, with 9 bases in the middle. In germline, CDR1 is MGHRA, CDR2 YSYEKL. In DNA form, the CDR3 reads TGCGCCAGCAGCCAAGATGGGCGGTCGCAGTACTTC. Protein sequence: CASSQDGRSQYF.

The chain employs TRBV30 and TRBJ1-5; D ambiguous. Germline loops: CDR1 GTSNPN, CDR2 SVGIG (reference sequence). The CDR3 consists of 14 residues. V was pared by 3 bases and J by 8 bases, with 17 bases between. The CDR3 DNA follows: TGTGCCTGGAGCCTTGGCGGATTTGGTAAGCCCCAGCATTTT. Residues: CAWSLGGFGKPQHF. The complete variable domain, with remaining parts taken from reference TRBV30 and TRBJ1-5, reads SQTIHQWPATLVQPVGSPLSLECTVEGTSNPNLYWYRQAAGRGLQLLFYSVGIGQISSEVPQNLSASRPQDRQFILSSKKLLLSDSGFYLCAWSLGGFGKPQHFGDGTRLSIL.

V usage is TRBV28 and J usage is TRBJ1-2, with no clear D. Germline CDR1 reads MDHEN; CDR2 reads SYDVKM. Trimming left V 7 bases short and J 7 bases short, with 16 bases between. This CDR3 is built from 13 residues. CDR3 nucleotide sequence: TGTGCCAGCACTTCCCTAGCAGTCACTGGCTACACCTTC. It is translated as CASTSLAVTGYTF.

The chain is built from TRBV7-8 and TRBJ1-2; D may be TRBD1 (6 bases). V gave up 8 bases and J gave up 0 bases, with 19 bases separating them. Germline values: CDR1 SGHVS, CDR2 FQNEAQ. CDR3 length: 16 residues. The CDR3 DNA reads TGTGCCAGCGTACGCGGGGGCTCGACCCCTAACTATGGCTACACCTTC. Protein: CASVRGGSTPNYGYTF.

This rearrangement joins TRBV18 to TRBJ1-4, with D tentatively TRBD1 (5 bases). CDR3 length equals 16 residues. Deletions cut 6 bases from V and 0 bases from J, with 14 bases between. Germline V CDR1 and CDR2: KGHSH, LQKENI. The CDR3 region is CASSHSRAPTNEKLFF. In DNA, the CDR3 is TGTGCCAGCTCTCACTCCAGGGCCCCAACTAATGAAAAACTGTTTTTT. Based on the CDR3 plus reference TRBV18 and TRBJ1-4, the full variable domain is NAGVMQNPRHLVRRRGQEARLRCSPMKGHSHVYWYRQLPEEGLKFMVYLQKENIIDESGMPKERFSAEFPKEGPSILRIQQVVRGDSAAYFCASSHSRAPTNEKLFFGSGTQLSVL.

The chain joins TRBV11-2 to TRBJ2-5, with 7 nucleotides matching TRBD1. The CDR3 length is 17 residues. Germline trimming cut 5 bases from V and 4 bases from J; bases unmatched to any gene: 16. The germline gives CDR1 SGHAT, CDR2 FQNNGV. CDR3 bases: TGTGCCAGCAGCCCCACGGGGACAGCCAAGTCAGGAGAGACCCAGTACTTC. It is translated as CASSPTGTAKSGETQYF.

J is TRBJ1-2 and V is TRBV10-2; D possibly corresponds to TRBD1 (6 bases). Looked up from germline, CDR1 is WSHSY and CDR2 is SAAADI. Trimming removed 6 bases from V and 1 base from J, with 21 bases in between. This CDR3 spans 17 amino acids. CDR3 protein: CASSSGQRGAINYGYTF. The CDR3 coding sequence is TGCGCCAGCAGCTCCGGACAGCGGGGGGCCATTAACTATGGCTACACCTTC.

The chain employs TRBV29-1 and TRBJ1-1; D might be TRBD1 (6 bases). The CDR3 sequence is 13 residues long. The V and J ends lost 7 bases and 0 bases respectively, with 12 bases between them. Germline values: CDR1 SQVTM, CDR2 ANQGSEA. The CDR3 nucleotides are TGCAGCGCCGTCGGACAGATGAACACTGAAGCTTTCTTT. Translation: CSAVGQMNTEAFF.